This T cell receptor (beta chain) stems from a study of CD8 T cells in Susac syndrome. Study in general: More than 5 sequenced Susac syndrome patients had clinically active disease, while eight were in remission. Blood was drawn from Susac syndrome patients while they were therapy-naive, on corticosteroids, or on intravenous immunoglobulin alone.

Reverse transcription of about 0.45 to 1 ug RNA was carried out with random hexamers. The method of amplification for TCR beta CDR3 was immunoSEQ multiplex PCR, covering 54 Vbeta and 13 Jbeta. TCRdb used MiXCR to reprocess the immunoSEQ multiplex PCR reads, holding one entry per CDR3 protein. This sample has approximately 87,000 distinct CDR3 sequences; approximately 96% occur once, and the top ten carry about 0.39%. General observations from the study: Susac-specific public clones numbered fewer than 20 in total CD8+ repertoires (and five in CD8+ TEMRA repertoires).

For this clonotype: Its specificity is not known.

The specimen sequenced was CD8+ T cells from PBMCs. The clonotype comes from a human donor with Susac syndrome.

CDR3: CSVVDRRDGYTF. For the CDR3, the DNA is TGCAGCGTTGTCGACAGAAGAGATGGCTACACCTTC. J is TRBJ1-2 and V is TRBV29-1; maybe TRBD1 (5 bases). CDR1 is SQVTM, CDR2 ANQGSEA, per germline. Trimming took off 4 bases at V and 6 bases at J, with 12 bases between the two ends. The CDR3 sequence is 12 residues long.